The source of this T cell receptor beta chain is a study of Graves' ophthalmopathy and Graves' hyperthyroidism. Study overall: Researchers obtained peripheral blood at initial diagnosis, before any treatment had begun.

This clonotype was counted ten times or more. The antigen is not known. Using RNA transcripts, the TCR beta CDR3 regions were amplified. A first-round RT-PCR used HTBI primers, followed by a second-round multiplex PCR. TCRdb re-derived calls from the multiplex PCR reads in MiXCR, one entry per CDR3 protein. The data contain 350,000 to 450,000 distinct CDR3 sequences, 15% to 20% of them singletons. Study-wide points: Blood was where most expanded thyroid clonotypes above 0.001 frequency also turned up. Researchers report that a 13-signature model separated ophthalmopathy from stable hyperthyroidism, posting about 87% sensitivity and 81.08% specificity.

The CDR3 extends over 13 amino acids. Germline V gives CDR1 GTSNPN, CDR2 SVGIG (reference sequence). The V end was cut by 2 bases, the J end by 4 bases, with 11 bases between. Fresh peripheral blood (more than 9 ml) yielded the PBMCs. The clonotype was recovered from a young woman with Graves' ophthalmopathy. The V gene is TRBV30, the J gene TRBJ2-5, with D tentatively TRBD2 (5 bases). Sequenced input: peripheral blood. The CDR3 loop reads CAWSPRGGETQYF. As DNA, the CDR3 is TGTGCCTGGAGTCCGCGAGGAGGAGAGACCCAGTACTTC.